This T cell receptor beta chain was sequenced in a study of vaccination and CD4 T cells after COVID-19. Whole-study context: Convalescent patients gave post-COVID blood a median roughly 96 days post-diagnosis, range 35 to 161. In the control cultures, a CEFX pool, an HIV-1 Nef pool, or no peptide was supplied.

CDR1 and CDR2 from the germline V gene are MNHNS and SASEGT. Trimming shortened V by 4 bases and J by 7 bases, and 16 bases separated the two germline ends. The CDR3 loop spans 14 amino acids. Treatment described: approximately 9-day PBMC culture with coronavirus spike peptide pools or control peptides (ViraFEST assay). Once peptide pools had expanded antigen-specific T cells, ViraFEST sequenced TCRs. Nucleocapsid antibody negativity before and after vaccination indicated that healthy vaccinees had never had SARS-CoV-2 infection. The study sequenced cultured CD4+ T cell DNA using the Oncomine TCR Beta short-read assay. A single record per CDR3 protein comes from TCRdb applying MiXCR to the PCR reads. Counted here are approximately 15,000 distinct CDR3 sequences, 35% to 45% occurring once; the ten biggest clones make up more than 20%. With regard to this clonotype: Antigen: not known. A much larger clonotype is one base distant, so this may be a read error.

The gene calls are TRBV6-1 and TRBJ2-5; D perhaps matches TRBD2 (5 bases). The receptor was derived from a human donor who received a COVID-19 vaccine. Material: CD4+ T cells from blood, cultured in vitro, obtained before SARS-CoV-2 vaccination. In nucleotides, the CDR3 is TGTGCCAGCAGTGGAGCTAGAGGGTTCGGGACCCAGTACTTC. Its protein is CASSGARGFGTQYF.